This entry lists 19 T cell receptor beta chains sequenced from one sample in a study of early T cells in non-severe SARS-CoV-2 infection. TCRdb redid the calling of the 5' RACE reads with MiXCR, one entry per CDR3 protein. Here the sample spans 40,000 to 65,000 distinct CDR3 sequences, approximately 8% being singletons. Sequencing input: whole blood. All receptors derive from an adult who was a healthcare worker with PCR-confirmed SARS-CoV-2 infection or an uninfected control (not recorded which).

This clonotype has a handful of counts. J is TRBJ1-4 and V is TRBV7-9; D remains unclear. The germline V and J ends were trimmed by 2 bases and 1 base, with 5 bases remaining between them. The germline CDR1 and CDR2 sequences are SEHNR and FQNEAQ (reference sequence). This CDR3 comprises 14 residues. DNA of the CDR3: TGTGCCAGCAGCTTAACGGGAACTAATGAAAAACTGTTTTTT. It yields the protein CASSLTGTNEKLFF.

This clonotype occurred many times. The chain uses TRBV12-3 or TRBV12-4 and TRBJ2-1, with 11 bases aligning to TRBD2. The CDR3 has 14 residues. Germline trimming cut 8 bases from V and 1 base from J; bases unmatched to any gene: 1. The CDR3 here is CASRTSGSYNEQFF. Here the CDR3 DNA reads TGTGCCAGCCGGACTAGCGGGTCCTACAATGAGCAGTTCTTC.

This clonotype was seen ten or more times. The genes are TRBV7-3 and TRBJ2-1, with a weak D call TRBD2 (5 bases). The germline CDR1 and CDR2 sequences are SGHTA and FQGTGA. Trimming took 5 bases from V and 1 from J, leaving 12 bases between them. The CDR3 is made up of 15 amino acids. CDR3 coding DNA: TGTGCCAGCAGCCCTAGCAGCAGATCCTACAATGAGCAGTTCTTC. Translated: CASSPSSRSYNEQFF.

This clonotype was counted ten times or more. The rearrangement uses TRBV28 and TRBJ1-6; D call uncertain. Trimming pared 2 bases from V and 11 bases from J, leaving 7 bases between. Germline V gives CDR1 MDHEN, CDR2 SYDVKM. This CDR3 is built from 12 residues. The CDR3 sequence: CASSLRATPLHF. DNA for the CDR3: TGTGCCAGCAGTTTACGAGCGACACCCCTCCACTTT.

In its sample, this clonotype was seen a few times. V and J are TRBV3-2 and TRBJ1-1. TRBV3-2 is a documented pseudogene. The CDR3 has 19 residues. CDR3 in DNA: TGTGCCAGCAGCCAAAGGGGGTGGGCCCTACTCCCCATGAACACTGAAGCTTTCTTT. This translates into CASSQRGWALLPMNTEAFF.

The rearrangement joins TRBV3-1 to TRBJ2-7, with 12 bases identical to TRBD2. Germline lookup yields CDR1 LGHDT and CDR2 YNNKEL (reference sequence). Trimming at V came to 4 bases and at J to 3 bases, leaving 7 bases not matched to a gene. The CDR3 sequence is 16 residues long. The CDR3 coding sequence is TGTGCCAGCAGCCTCTCCGGACTAGCGGGGTACTACGAGCAGTACTTC. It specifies CASSLSGLAGYYEQYF.

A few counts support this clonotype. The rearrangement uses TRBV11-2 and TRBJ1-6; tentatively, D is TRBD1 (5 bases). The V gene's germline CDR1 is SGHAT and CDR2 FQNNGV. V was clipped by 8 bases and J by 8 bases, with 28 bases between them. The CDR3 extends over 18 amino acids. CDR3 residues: CASSSGLQFSDRHSPLHF. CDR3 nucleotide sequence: TGTGCCAGCTCGTCGGGACTCCAGTTTTCGGATCGGCATTCACCCCTCCACTTT.

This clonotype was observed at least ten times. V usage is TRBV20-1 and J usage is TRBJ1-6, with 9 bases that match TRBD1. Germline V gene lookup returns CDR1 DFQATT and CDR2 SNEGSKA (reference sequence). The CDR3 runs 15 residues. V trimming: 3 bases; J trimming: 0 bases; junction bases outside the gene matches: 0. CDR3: CSARTGGSYNSPLHF. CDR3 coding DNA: TGCAGTGCTAGGACAGGGGGCTCCTATAATTCACCCCTCCACTTT.

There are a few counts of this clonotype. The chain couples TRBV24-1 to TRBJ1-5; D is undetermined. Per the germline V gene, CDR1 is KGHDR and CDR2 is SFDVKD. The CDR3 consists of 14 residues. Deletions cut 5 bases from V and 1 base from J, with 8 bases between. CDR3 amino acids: CATSGKSSNQPQHF. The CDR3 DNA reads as TGTGCCACCAGTGGGAAGTCAAGCAATCAGCCCCAGCATTTT.

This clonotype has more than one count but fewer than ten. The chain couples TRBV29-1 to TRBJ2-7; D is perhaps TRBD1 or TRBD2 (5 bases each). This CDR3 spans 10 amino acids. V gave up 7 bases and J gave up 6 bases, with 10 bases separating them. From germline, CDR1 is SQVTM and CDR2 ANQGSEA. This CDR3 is CSAGAGEQYF. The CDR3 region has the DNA TGCAGCGCCGGGGCGGGCGAGCAGTACTTC.

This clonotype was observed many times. The CDR3 is CASSVGYGRSYNEQFF. The DNA of the CDR3 is TGTGCCAGCAGCGTAGGGTACGGCCGCTCCTACAATGAGCAGTTCTTC. This rearrangement joins TRBV9 to TRBJ2-1; D is unresolved. The CDR3 sequence is 16 residues long. The V gene lost 0 bases and the J gene lost 0 bases, with 10 bases spanning the gap. Germline lookup yields CDR1 SGDLS and CDR2 YYNGEE.

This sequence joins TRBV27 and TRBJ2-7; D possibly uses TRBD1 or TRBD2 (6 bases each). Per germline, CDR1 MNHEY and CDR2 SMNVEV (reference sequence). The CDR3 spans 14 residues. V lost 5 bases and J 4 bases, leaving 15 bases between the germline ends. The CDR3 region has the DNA TGTGCCAGCAGTCTCCGGGGGCCGGAGTACGAGCAGTACTTC. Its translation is CASSLRGPEYEQYF.

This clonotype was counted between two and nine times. The CDR3 DNA reads TGTGCCAGCAGCGTCGGACTAGCGGGGTATACGCAGTATTTT. Protein product: CASSVGLAGYTQYF. The chain has TRBV9 and TRBJ2-3; 12 bases fit TRBD2. The V segment lost 2 bases and the J segment 7 bases; nucleotides outside the gene matches: 2. The CDR3 has 14 amino acids. Germline CDR1 SGDLS, CDR2 YYNGEE.

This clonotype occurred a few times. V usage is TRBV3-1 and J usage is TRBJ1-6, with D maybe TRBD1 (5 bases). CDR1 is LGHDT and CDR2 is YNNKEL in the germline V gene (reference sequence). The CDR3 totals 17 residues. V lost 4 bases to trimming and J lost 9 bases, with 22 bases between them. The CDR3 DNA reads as TGTGCCAGCAGCCCCCCCCTTCGGGGGATTGACAGTTCACCCCTCCACTTT. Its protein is CASSPPLRGIDSSPLHF. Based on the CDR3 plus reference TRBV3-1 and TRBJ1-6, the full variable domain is DTAVSQTPKYLVTQMGNDKSIKCEQNLGHDTMYWYKQDSKKFLKIMFSYNNKELIINETVPNRFSPKSPDKAHLNLHINSLELGDSAVYFCASSPPLRGIDSSPLHFGNGTRLTVT.

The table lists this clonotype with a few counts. The CDR3 coding sequence is TGCAGTGCTAGACTACGGGACAGGGGGCGCGAGCAGTACTTC. Translated, it gives CSARLRDRGREQYF. The chain combines TRBV20-1 with TRBJ2-7, with 12 bases that match TRBD1. Looked up from germline, CDR1 is DFQATT and CDR2 is SNEGSKA (reference sequence). This CDR3 comprises 14 residues. V lost 2 bases and J lost 6; bases outside the gene matches: 5.

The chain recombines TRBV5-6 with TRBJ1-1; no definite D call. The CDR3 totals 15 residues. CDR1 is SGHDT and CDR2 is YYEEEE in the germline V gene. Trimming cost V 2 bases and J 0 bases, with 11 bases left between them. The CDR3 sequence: CASSLRHPMNTEAFF. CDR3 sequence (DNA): TGTGCCAGCAGCTTACGACACCCCATGAACACTGAAGCTTTCTTT.

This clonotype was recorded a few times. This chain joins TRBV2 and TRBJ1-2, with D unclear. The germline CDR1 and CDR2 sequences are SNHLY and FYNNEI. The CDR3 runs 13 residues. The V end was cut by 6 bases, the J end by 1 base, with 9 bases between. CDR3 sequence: CASRGVNNYGYTF. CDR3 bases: TGTGCCAGCAGAGGCGTCAATAACTATGGCTACACCTTC.

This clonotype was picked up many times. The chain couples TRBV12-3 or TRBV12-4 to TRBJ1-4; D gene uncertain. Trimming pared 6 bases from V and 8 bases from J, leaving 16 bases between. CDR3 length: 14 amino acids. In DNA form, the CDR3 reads TGTGCCAGCAGCTCTCTACCGGGTAGGGAAAAACTGTTTTTT. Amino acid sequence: CASSSLPGREKLFF.

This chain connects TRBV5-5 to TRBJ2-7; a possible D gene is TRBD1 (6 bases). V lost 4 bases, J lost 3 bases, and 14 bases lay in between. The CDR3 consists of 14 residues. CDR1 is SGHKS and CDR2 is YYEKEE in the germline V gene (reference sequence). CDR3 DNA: TGTGCCAGCAGCATCTATGGGGGCAGCTACGAGCAGTACTTC. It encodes CASSIYGGSYEQYF.